This TCR beta chain was documented in a study of cytomegalovirus exposure and HLA in healthy donors. Overall study results and limits: Cytomegalovirus status was reportedly diagnosed by the classifier with high specificity and sensitivity.

Concerning this clone itself: The antigen remains unidentified.

The PCR contained 60 Vbeta and 13 Jbeta primers. The table came from immunoSEQ multiplex PCR; TCRdb's copy has only in-frame clones and leaves some out. Of about 150,000 clones detected, under 80% appear once; the ten largest clones hold approximately 2.1%. Germline loops: CDR1 LNHDA, CDR2 SQIVND (reference sequence). V was pared by 5 bases and J by 4 bases, with 9 bases of the junction left unmatched. The CDR3 has 16 residues. The V gene is TRBV19, the J gene TRBJ2-2; the match to TRBD2 covers 8 bases. The receptor was isolated from a young man in good health and CMV-seronegative. Sequencing was carried out using PBMCs. The CDR3 spells CASSARRGVGTGELFF. DNA of the CDR3: TGTGCCAGTAGTGCCCGGCGGGGGGTCGGCACCGGGGAGCTGTTTTTT.